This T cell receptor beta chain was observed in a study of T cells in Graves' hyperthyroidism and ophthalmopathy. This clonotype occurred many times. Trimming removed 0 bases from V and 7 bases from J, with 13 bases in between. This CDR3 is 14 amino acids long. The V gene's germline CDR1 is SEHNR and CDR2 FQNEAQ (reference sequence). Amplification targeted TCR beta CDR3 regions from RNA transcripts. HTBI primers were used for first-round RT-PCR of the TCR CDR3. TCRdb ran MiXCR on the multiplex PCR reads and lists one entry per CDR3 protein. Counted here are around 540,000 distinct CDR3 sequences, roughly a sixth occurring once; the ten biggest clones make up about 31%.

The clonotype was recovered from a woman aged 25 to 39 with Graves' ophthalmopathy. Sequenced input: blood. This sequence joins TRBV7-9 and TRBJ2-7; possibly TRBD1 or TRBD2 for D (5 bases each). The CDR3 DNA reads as TGTGCCAGCAGCTTAGCGGGACCTCCATGGGAGCAGTACTTC. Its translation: CASSLAGPPWEQYF.